A selection of T cell receptor beta chains follows, all from one sample in a study of radiation and T cells in renal cell carcinoma. Profiled with immunoSEQ multiplex PCR; TCRdb holds only in-frame clones, not every one. Among around 130,000 clones, approximately 80% were seen once, and the ten largest hold under 2.5%. Sample: blood, taken from a patient whose treatment included radiotherapy and nephrectomy. The receptors were gathered from a woman aged 60-75 years with renal cell carcinoma. CDR3s include the opening cysteine and the closing phenylalanine or tryptophan. D genes are given only for firm matches. The size entry is marked missing in some rows and otherwise reads once, few, many or a size class.

D	J	V	size	DNA	CDR3
.	TRBJ1-5	TRBV28	.	TGTGCCAGCATAGGTGATGCGGGAAATCAGCCCCAGCATTTT	CASIGDAGNQPQHF
.	TRBJ1-5	TRBV29-1	.	TGCAGCGCAAGCTCTGAGGGCAATCAGCCCCAGCATTTT	CSASSEGNQPQHF
TRBD1	TRBJ1-4	TRBV28	few	TGTGCCAGCAGTTTTAGGACAGGGGCTGAAAAACTGTTTTTT	CASSFRTGAEKLFF
TRBD1	TRBJ2-5	TRBV5-6	once	TGTGCCAGCAGCTTCGGGACAGGGGTAGGGGAGACCCAGTACTTC	CASSFGTGVGETQYF
.	TRBJ2-1	TRBV5-1	.	TGCGCCAGCTCCACCAGGAGGGTAGCTGAGGGCATACACAATGAGCAGTTCTTC	CASSTRRVAEGIHNEQFF
TRBD1	TRBJ2-5	TRBV5-4	.	TGTGCCAGCAGCGCCGACAGGGGCTTGGAGACCCAGTACTTC	CASSADRGLETQYF
TRBD1	TRBJ2-7	TRBV5-6	.	TGTGCCAGCAGCTTGGGGGACAGGGTTTCCTACGAGCAGTACTTC	CASSLGDRVSYEQYF
.	TRBJ1-2	TRBV7-6	.	TGTGCCAGCAGCTTGGGGGGGGCAGCCCATGGCTACACCTTC	CASSLGGAAHGYTF
TRBD1	TRBJ1-1	TRBV7-9	few	TGTGCCAGCAGCTTTTATCAGGGGGCGGTTACTGAAGCTTTCTTT	CASSFYQGAVTEAFF
TRBD1	TRBJ1-6	TRBV9	once	TGTGCCAGCAGCGTAGAGGGACAGGACGGGTCACCCCTCCACTTT	CASSVEGQDGSPLHF
.	TRBJ1-1	TRBV9	.	TGTGCCAGCAGCGTAGACAGACACACTGAAGCTTTCTTT	CASSVDRHTEAFF
TRBD1	TRBJ2-3	TRBV6-1	.	TGTGCCAGCAGTGATCGGGACAGGGGAAGAGATACGCAGTATTTT	CASSDRDRGRDTQYF
.	TRBJ2-2	TRBV5-1	.	TGCGCCAGCACCTGGGGACGAGTGGGGGCCACCGGGGAGCTGTTTTTT	CASTWGRVGATGELFF
.	TRBJ1-2	TRBV28	.	TGTGCCAGCAGTTTACCCCCCCTCGTGTCGGTACCCTATGGCTACACCTTC	CASSLPPLVSVPYGYTF
.	TRBJ2-5	TRBV5-5	.	TGTGCCAGCAGCTTGACTTGGGAGACCCAGTACTTC	CASSLTWETQYF
.	TRBJ1-3	TRBV4-1	few	TGCGCCAGCAGCCCTATGGGGGCAGACACCATATATTTT	CASSPMGADTIYF
TRBD1	TRBJ2-1	TRBV7-9	.	TGTGCCAGCAGCTTAGACAGGGGCCACAATGAGCAGTTCTTC	CASSLDRGHNEQFF
.	TRBJ1-2	TRBV5-5	.	TGTGCCAGCAGCTTGGCCAGGGTTCGTGGCTACACCTTC	CASSLARVRGYTF
.	TRBJ1-1	TRBV7-9	many	TGTGCCAGCAGCGGACGGACAGAACCTGAAGCTTTCTTT	CASSGRTEPEAFF
TRBD1	TRBJ2-2	TRBV27	.	TGTGCCAGCAGCTCCCCAGGGACAGGGGTAATTTTGGGGGAGCTGTTTTTT	CASSSPGTGVILGELFF
.	TRBJ1-1	TRBV19	.	TGTGCCAGTAGTCAGCGGGGCGCGAACACTGAAGCTTTCTTT	CASSQRGANTEAFF
TRBD1	TRBJ1-2	TRBV10-2	.	TGCGCCAGCAGTGAGTCAGGCAGGGGGATCGGCTATGGCTACACCTTC	CASSESGRGIGYGYTF
.	TRBJ1-2	TRBV14	.	TGTGCCAGCAGCCCAACCTGGGGGCGTAATTATGGCTACACCTTC	CASSPTWGRNYGYTF
.	TRBJ2-2	TRBV11-2	.	TGTGCCAGCAGCTTGCAGTCCCCTAACACCGGGGAGCTGTTTTTT	CASSLQSPNTGELFF
TRBD2	TRBJ2-3	TRBV5-4	.	TGTGCCAGCAGCACAAAGCGGGGGGGCCAGAGAACAGATACGCAGTATTTT	CASSTKRGGQRTDTQYF
.	TRBJ1-1	TRBV27	.	TGTGCCAGCAGTTCCCTAAGGGGATTGAACACTGAAGCTTTCTTT	CASSSLRGLNTEAFF
TRBD1	TRBJ1-2	TRBV28	.	TGTGCCAGCACCCTCGGGACAGGGGGCGCAAAGGGCTACACCTTC	CASTLGTGGAKGYTF
.	TRBJ1-3	TRBV13	.	TGTGCCAGCAACCGTTGGGGTTATGGAAACACCATATATTTT	CASNRWGYGNTIYF
.	TRBJ1-1	TRBV4-2	.	TGTGCCAGCAGCCAGTCTAACACTGAAGCTTTCTTT	CASSQSNTEAFF
.	TRBJ1-1	TRBV28	.	TGTGCCAGCAGTTTATTAGGTGCGAGAAAGAACACTGAAGCTTTCTTT	CASSLLGARKNTEAFF
.	TRBJ1-3	TRBV7-6	.	TGTGCCAGCAGCTTAGGGGCGGGCGGAAACACCATATATTTT	CASSLGAGGNTIYF
.	TRBJ1-4	TRBV27	.	TGTGCCAGCAGTTCCGCCATTGCGTTTGAGGGGGAAAAACTGTTTTTT	CASSSAIAFEGEKLFF
TRBD1	TRBJ2-7	TRBV14	few	TGTGCCAGCAGTTCGGACAGGCGCTACGAGCAGTACTTC	CASSSDRRYEQYF
TRBD2	TRBJ2-7	TRBV28	.	TGTGCCAGCAGTTTGGGACGCGGGGGGGTGTACGAGCAGTACTTC	CASSLGRGGVYEQYF
TRBD1	TRBJ2-3	TRBV6-6	.	TGTGCCAGCAGTCCATGGACAGGAGGAGATACGCAGTATTTT	CASSPWTGGDTQYF
.	TRBJ1-1	TRBV27	.	TGTGCCAGCAGGACACAGGGCCCAAACACTGAAGCTTTCTTT	CASRTQGPNTEAFF
.	TRBJ1-3	TRBV30	.	TGTGCCTGGAGTGTAGGACAGATCAGCTCTGGAAACACCATATATTTT	CAWSVGQISSGNTIYF
.	TRBJ2-2	TRBV7-9	.	TGTGCCAGCAGCCATCAGCGCGGATCGAACACCGGGGAGCTGTTTTTT	CASSHQRGSNTGELFF
.	TRBJ1-3	TRBV19	.	TGTGCCAGCACAAACAGGGATTCTGGAAACACCATATATTTT	CASTNRDSGNTIYF
.	TRBJ2-5	TRBV2	.	TGTGCCAGCAGTGACTTCCCCGTTATTAGGGAGACCCAGTACTTC	CASSDFPVIRETQYF
TRBD1	TRBJ1-2	TRBV9	once	TGTGCCAGCAGCGCCGATGGACAGGGTTATGGCTACACCTTC	CASSADGQGYGYTF
TRBD1	TRBJ1-2	TRBV27	few	TGTGCCAGCAGGACTAGACAGGGATATCATGGCTACACCTTC	CASRTRQGYHGYTF
TRBD1	TRBJ2-2	TRBV5-1	.	TGCGCCAGCAGCGGCGGGACAGGGAGAAACACCGGGGAGCTGTTTTTT	CASSGGTGRNTGELFF
.	TRBJ1-2	TRBV6-5	.	TGTGCCAGCAGTTATTTGAGTGGGGGAAACTATGGCTACACCTTC	CASSYLSGGNYGYTF
TRBD1	TRBJ2-7	TRBV7-9	.	TGTGCCAGCAGCCCCGCGGGACAGGGGGCGCGGGAGCAGTACTTC	CASSPAGQGAREQYF
.	TRBJ2-7	TRBV19	.	TGTGCCAGTAGCCGCTTAGATCCTCCCCCCTACGAGCAGTACTTC	CASSRLDPPPYEQYF
.	TRBJ2-3	TRBV9	.	TGTGCCAGCAGCGTAGTTGGAGAACGGGGCACAGATACGCAGTATTTT	CASSVVGERGTDTQYF
TRBD1	TRBJ2-7	TRBV18	.	TGTGCCAGCTCACAATCGACAGGGGGCAGGGAGCAGTACTTC	CASSQSTGGREQYF
TRBD2	TRBJ2-5	TRBV5-1	.	TGCGCCAGCGGACGACTAGCGGGACACCAGAAAGAGACCCAGTACTTC	CASGRLAGHQKETQYF
.	TRBJ2-1	TRBV29-1	.	TGCAGCGTTGACGGGAAAAATTACAATGAGCAGTTCTTC	CSVDGKNYNEQFF
.	TRBJ2-7	TRBV4-3	.	TGCGCCAGCAGCCTAGACTCAGCTGGGTATGAGCAGTACTTC	CASSLDSAGYEQYF
.	TRBJ2-7	TRBV11-1	.	TGTGCCAGCAGCTTAGGTCTTTCGGGACGCCCCTACGAGCAGTACTTC	CASSLGLSGRPYEQYF
.	TRBJ2-5	TRBV7-2	.	TGTGCCAGCAGCCAAGAAATAGCGACCCAGTACTTC	CASSQEIATQYF
TRBD1	TRBJ1-2	TRBV28	.	TGTGCCAGTATTCCGGACAGGGGATTAATTGGCTACACCTTC	CASIPDRGLIGYTF